The table lists the clone carrying this T cell receptor beta chain with many counts. Its antigen is unidentified. The sample belongs to a study of CD8 T cells in ankylosing spondylitis. By quantitative 5'-RACE with molecular barcodes, the TCR beta libraries were made. TCRdb processed the 5' RACE reads anew with MiXCR; each CDR3 protein has one entry. The sample has some 840,000 distinct CDR3 sequences; 10% to 15% are singletons. Trimming removed 5 bases at V and 7 bases at J, with 17 bases between. This CDR3 spans 14 amino acids. Germline CDR1 is MNHNS and CDR2 is SASEGT. The study, taken as a whole, reports: Several highly homologous variants made up a TCR beta motif, and this motif appeared characteristic of ankylosing spondylitis blood. From matched ankylosing spondylitis synovial fluid, disease-linked clones were reportedly recovered at significantly enriched levels.

Sequenced input: blood, either unsorted or a sorted T cell fraction (not recorded which). The V gene is TRBV6-1, the J gene TRBJ2-5; D might be TRBD2 (6 bases). The TCR originated in a male donor with ankylosing spondylitis. The CDR3 DNA reads TGTGCCAGCAGTCCAACAGGAGGGGTTGGGACCCAGTACTTC. Protein sequence: CASSPTGGVGTQYF.